This TCR beta chain was identified during a study of blood T cell repertoires in COVID-19. How the authors handled the data: From reference gene primer amplification, estimates of nucleated cell counts were derived. TCRdb keeps only in-frame clones here, not all; method: immunoSEQ multiplex PCR. The V and J calls and the clone size are those of that table, but D and trimming were determined from the DNA. The sample lists around 230,000 clones; roughly four fifths were seen once. Trimming at V came to 0 bases and at J to 5 bases, leaving 3 bases not matched to a gene. CDR3 length equals 15 residues. From germline, CDR1 is SGHRS and CDR2 YFSETQ.

This chain joins TRBV5-1 and TRBJ1-5; TRBD1 matches 9 bases. This clonotype originated in a woman aged 55-69 years with active or convalescent COVID-19. Material for sequencing was peripheral blood. The CDR3: CASSLETGGYQPQHF. CDR3 DNA sequence: TGCGCCAGCAGCTTGGAGACAGGGGGTTATCAGCCCCAGCATTTT.